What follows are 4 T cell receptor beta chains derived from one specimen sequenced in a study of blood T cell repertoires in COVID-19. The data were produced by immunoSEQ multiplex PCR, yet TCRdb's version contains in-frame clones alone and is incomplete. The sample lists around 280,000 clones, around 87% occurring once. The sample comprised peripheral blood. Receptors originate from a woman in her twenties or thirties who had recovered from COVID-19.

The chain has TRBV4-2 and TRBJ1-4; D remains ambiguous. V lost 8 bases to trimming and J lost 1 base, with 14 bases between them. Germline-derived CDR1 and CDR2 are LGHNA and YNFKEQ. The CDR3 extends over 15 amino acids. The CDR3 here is CASALVEVTNEKLFF. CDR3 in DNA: TGTGCCAGCGCACTGGTGGAGGTAACTAATGAAAAACTGTTTTTT.

The CDR3: CASSPQGGASSYEQYF. The CDR3 nucleotides are TGTGCCAGCAGCCCGCAAGGAGGGGCGAGCTCCTACGAGCAGTACTTC. This chain uses TRBV11-2 with TRBJ2-7, with D perhaps TRBD2 (6 bases). The CDR3 has 16 residues. V was trimmed by 5 bases and J by 0 bases, leaving 17 bases between them. In germline, CDR1 is SGHAT, CDR2 FQNNGV.

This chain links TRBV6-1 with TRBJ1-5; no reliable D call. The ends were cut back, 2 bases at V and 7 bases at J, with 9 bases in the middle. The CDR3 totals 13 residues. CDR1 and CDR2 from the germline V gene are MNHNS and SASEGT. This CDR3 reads CASSEILGQPQHF. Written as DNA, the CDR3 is TGTGCCAGCAGTGAAATTCTAGGACAGCCCCAGCATTTT.

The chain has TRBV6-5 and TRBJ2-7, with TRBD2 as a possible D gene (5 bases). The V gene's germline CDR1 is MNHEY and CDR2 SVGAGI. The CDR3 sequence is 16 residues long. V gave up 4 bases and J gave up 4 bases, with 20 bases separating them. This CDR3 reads CASSSLPRGSSYEQYF. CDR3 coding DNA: TGTGCCAGCAGTTCCCTACCGCGAGGGTCCTCGTACGAGCAGTACTTC.